This TCR beta chain comes out of a study of PD-1 blockade in mismatch repair-deficient tumors. Between the trimmed V and J ends, which lost 2 bases and 5 bases, there was a span of 13 bases. This CDR3 has 14 amino acids. Germline CDR1 is SGHRS and CDR2 is YFSETQ. On this clone: Its target is unknown.

Time point indicated: approximately ten-day in vitro stimulation with candidate neoantigen peptide 7. The protocol was immunoSEQ multiplex PCR, while the TCRdb copy is restricted to in-frame clones and leaves out a portion. The sample lists just under 9,000 clones; about 87% were seen once. The material was cells cultured in vitro, obtained from a patient treated with pembrolizumab. The receptor comes from an adult with mismatch repair-deficient cancer. The chain is built from TRBV5-1 and TRBJ1-1; TRBD1 might be the D (6 bases). The CDR3 here is CASSLAGVGTEAFF. The CDR3, as DNA: TGCGCCAGCAGCTTAGCAGGGGTGGGGACTGAAGCTTTCTTT.